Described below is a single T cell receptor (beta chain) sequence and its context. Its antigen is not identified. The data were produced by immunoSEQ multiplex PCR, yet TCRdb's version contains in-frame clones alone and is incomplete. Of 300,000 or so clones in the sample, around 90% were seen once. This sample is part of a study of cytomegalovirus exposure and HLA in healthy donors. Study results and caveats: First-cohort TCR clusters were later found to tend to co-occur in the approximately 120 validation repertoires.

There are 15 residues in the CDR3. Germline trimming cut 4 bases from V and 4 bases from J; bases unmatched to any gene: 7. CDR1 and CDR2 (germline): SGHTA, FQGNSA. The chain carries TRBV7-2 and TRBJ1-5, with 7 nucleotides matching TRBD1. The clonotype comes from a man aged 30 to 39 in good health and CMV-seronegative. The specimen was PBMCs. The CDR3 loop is CASSSQQGLNQPQHF. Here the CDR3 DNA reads TGTGCCAGCAGCTCCCAACAGGGGTTGAATCAGCCCCAGCATTTT.